The 17 T cell receptor beta chains reported below all come from one sample, sequenced in a study of graft-versus-host responses after intestinal transplantation. Here immunoSEQ multiplex PCR was the method, and the copy in TCRdb shows in-frame clones only, minus some. The table records approximately 100,000 clones, 85% to 90% of them present only once. Their antigens are not known. Sequencing used unstimulated CD4+ T cells sorted from spleen or lymph node cells, obtained before intestinal transplant. The receptor set was obtained from a human donor who received an intestinal transplant.

V is TRBV9 and J is TRBJ1-2; no reliable D call. The V gene lost 0 bases and the J gene lost 5 bases, with 17 bases spanning the gap. The CDR3 runs 16 residues. CDR1 and CDR2 from the germline V gene are SGDLS and YYNGEE. CDR3 protein: CASSVAGGRAGYGYTF. CDR3 bases: TGTGCCAGCAGCGTAGCTGGTGGTAGGGCGGGATATGGCTACACCTTC.

This rearrangement joins TRBV6-8 to TRBJ2-4, with 10 bases lining up with TRBD1. V lost 2 bases, J lost 5 bases, and 18 bases stayed unmatched. Germline-derived CDR1 and CDR2 are MNHGY and SAAAGT. The CDR3 contains 20 residues. CDR3 region: CASSYILGGQGTDAENIQYF. DNA of the CDR3: TGTGCCAGCAGTTACATTTTAGGGGGACAGGGGACAGATGCCGAAAACATTCAGTACTTC.

The genes are TRBV2 and TRBJ2-5; 7 positions agree with TRBD1. Unmatched junction bases numbered 8, after V lost 7 bases and J lost 3 bases. This CDR3 has 14 residues. From germline, CDR1 is SNHLY and CDR2 FYNNEI. The CDR3 spells CASKGQAGEETQYF. The DNA for the CDR3 is TGTGCCAGCAAAGGACAGGCTGGCGAAGAGACCCAGTACTTC.

This chain connects TRBV5-6 to TRBJ1-1, with TRBD1 matching over 11 bases. Germline V gene sequence: CDR1 SGHDT, CDR2 YYEEEE. J lost 3 bases, V lost 3 bases, and 13 bases had no gene match. The CDR3 covers 18 residues. The CDR3 DNA follows: TGTGCCAGCAGCTCACTGGGACAGGGGGGAGGTTTGGACACTGAAGCTTTCTTT. Its protein is CASSSLGQGGGLDTEAFF.

The rearrangement joins TRBV5-1 to TRBJ1-1; tentatively, D is TRBD1 (6 bases). Per germline, CDR1 SGHRS and CDR2 YFSETQ. The length of the CDR3 is 15 residues. V lost 4 bases to trimming and J lost 4 bases, with 17 bases between them. The CDR3 reads CASSQSLQGSTEAFF. The CDR3 DNA reads as TGCGCCAGCAGCCAATCCCTACAGGGAAGCACTGAAGCTTTCTTT.

The gene calls are TRBV7-9 and TRBJ1-1, with D tentatively TRBD1 (6 bases). Between the trimmed V and J ends, which lost 5 bases and 1 base, there was a span of 11 bases. The CDR3 extends over 14 amino acids. From germline, CDR1 is SEHNR and CDR2 FQNEAQ (reference sequence). CDR3 residues: CASSNRVGNTEAFF. The CDR3 DNA sequence: TGTGCCAGCAGCAACAGGGTGGGGAACACTGAAGCTTTCTTT.

Worth noting for this clone: The germline gene is not matched at one end of the junction; a read error may be the cause. The chain recombines TRBV7-9 with TRBJ2-2, with D possibly being TRBD2 (7 bases). Germline CDR1 SEHNR, CDR2 FQNEAQ (reference sequence). The CDR3 is 16 residues long. The CDR3 DNA reads TGTGCCAGCAGCCTGAGGCGGGGGCGGGGCACCGGGGAGCTGTCTTTT. It translates to CASSLRRGRGTGELSF. The whole variable domain, remainder taken from reference TRBV7-9 and TRBJ2-2, is DTGVSQNPRHKITKRGQNVTFRCDPISEHNRLYWYRQTLGQGPEFLTYFQNEAQLEKSRLLSDRFSAERPKGSFSTLEIQRTEQGDSAMYLCASSLRRGRGTGELSFGEGSRLTVL.

The chain has TRBV11-2 and TRBJ2-2; 7 nucleotides align to TRBD1. V shed 5 bases and J 6 bases; nucleotides not matched to a gene: 12. CDR3 size: 16 residues. Per the germline V gene, CDR1 is SGHAT and CDR2 is FQNNGV. The CDR3 sequence: CASSLPGTAMAGELFF. In DNA, the CDR3 is TGTGCCAGCAGCCTTCCCGGGACAGCCATGGCCGGGGAGCTGTTTTTT.

This clone came up a few times. The J gene is TRBJ1-2, the V gene TRBV4-1, with 9 positions matching TRBD1. V lost 0 bases, J lost 4 bases, and 6 bases stayed unmatched. From germline, CDR1 is MGHRA and CDR2 YSYEKL. There are 16 residues in the CDR3. CDR3 nucleotide sequence: TGCGCCAGCAGCCAAGATCCCGGGACAGGGTCCTATGGCTACACCTTC. This sequence encodes CASSQDPGTGSYGYTF.

The chain uses TRBV11-2 and TRBJ2-5; possibly TRBD1 for D (5 bases). V lost 5 bases and J lost 5, with 21 bases in between. From germline, CDR1 is SGHAT and CDR2 FQNNGV. CDR3 length: 16 amino acids. The CDR3 loop reads CASSPNPPGKGETQYF. DNA for the CDR3: TGTGCCAGCAGCCCCAATCCCCCAGGGAAAGGGGAGACCCAGTACTTC.

This chain joins TRBV2 and TRBJ2-1, with a weak D call TRBD2 (5 bases). The CDR3 sequence is 15 residues long. V dropped 3 bases and J dropped 0 bases, with 9 bases sitting between them. Germline lookup yields CDR1 SNHLY and CDR2 FYNNEI. DNA for the CDR3: TGTGCCAGCAGTGACTTAGGGAGCTCCTACAATGAGCAGTTCTTC. Translating gives CASSDLGSSYNEQFF.

The count of this clone is one. The CDR3 sequence is CSVGPTNEKLFF. CDR3 nucleotides: TGCAGCGTTGGGCCAACTAATGAAAAACTGTTTTTT. J is TRBJ1-4 and V is TRBV29-1; the D is unclear. Trimming cost V 4 bases and J 0 bases, with 3 bases left between them. The CDR3 is 12 amino acids. Germline CDR1 and CDR2: SQVTM and ANQGSEA.

CDR3 coding DNA: TGTGCCAGCAGTTTGGCAGGGGGTTTTGATGGCTACACCTTC. Protein product: CASSLAGGFDGYTF. The chain has TRBV27 and TRBJ1-2, with 7 bases fitting TRBD1. The CDR3 extends over 14 amino acids. Trimming at V came to 3 bases and at J to 6 bases, leaving 7 bases not matched to a gene. From germline, CDR1 is MNHEY and CDR2 SMNVEV (reference sequence).

The gene calls are TRBV7-9 and TRBJ2-7; weak D call: TRBD1 (6 bases). Germline V gene lookup returns CDR1 SEHNR and CDR2 FQNEAQ (reference sequence). V was cut by 3 bases and J by 2 bases, with 8 bases left in between. The CDR3 length is 13 residues. Written as DNA, the CDR3 is TGTGCCAGCAGCTTTAACAGGGCCTACGAGCAGTACTTC. This encodes CASSFNRAYEQYF.

The V and J genes are TRBV7-3 and TRBJ2-2, with 10 bases lining up with TRBD2. Germline V lookup: CDR1 SGHTA, CDR2 FQGTGA. CDR3 length equals 18 residues. The trim removed 2 bases at V and 4 bases at J, leaving 10 bases unmatched. CDR3 amino acids: CASSLWPLAGVTTGELFF. The CDR3 coding sequence is TGTGCCAGCAGCTTATGGCCGCTAGCGGGGGTAACCACCGGGGAGCTGTTTTTT. The full variable domain, rest sourced from reference TRBV7-3 and TRBJ2-2, is GAGVSQTPSNKVTEKGKYVELRCDPISGHTALYWYRQSLGQGPEFLIYFQGTGAADDSGLPNDRFFAVRPEGSVSTLKIQRTERGDSAVYLCASSLWPLAGVTTGELFFGEGSRLTVL.

The chain links TRBV7-8 to TRBJ1-1, with D unresolved. V was pared by 5 bases and J by 11 bases, with 18 bases between. Germline-derived CDR1 and CDR2 are SGHVS and FQNEAQ. CDR3 size: 13 residues. CDR3 amino acids: CASSRQQTPDAFF. CDR3 coding DNA: TGTGCCAGCAGCCGCCAACAGACACCCGACGCTTTCTTT.

This chain connects TRBV19 to TRBJ1-2; 9 bases fit TRBD1. From germline, CDR1 is LNHDA and CDR2 SQIVND (reference sequence). There are 11 residues in the CDR3. The V segment lost 4 bases and the J segment 14 bases; nucleotides outside the gene matches: 5. CDR3 region: CASSKGTGSTF. DNA for the CDR3: TGTGCCAGTAGTAAGGGGACAGGGTCTACCTTC.